Listed below are T cell receptor beta chains from one sample, sequenced in a study of T cells in Graves' hyperthyroidism and ophthalmopathy. TCRdb reanalysed the multiplex PCR reads using MiXCR and keeps one entry per CDR3 protein. The table lists approximately 430,000 distinct CDR3 sequences, 15% to 18% of them singletons. The sample consisted of blood. The receptors stem from a woman between 18 and 29 years old with Graves' hyperthyroidism. CDR3s leave out the opening cysteine and the closing phenylalanine or tryptophan. Each record gives: V gene, CDR3 protein.

v_gene: TRBV6-2/TRBV6-3; CDR3aa: ASSSHTQRGSYEQY
v_gene: TRBV6-1; CDR3aa: ASNLNYPTSGLYNGQF
v_gene: TRBV12-3/TRBV12-4; CDR3aa: ASSMPRLAGGGEQF
v_gene: TRBV18; CDR3aa: ASPPIGFYEQY
v_gene: TRBV6-5; CDR3aa: ASSYSGTPEAF
v_gene: TRBV9; CDR3aa: ASSVRGLRQETQY
v_gene: TRBV4-1; CDR3aa: ASSFRGDDTGELF
v_gene: TRBV27; CDR3aa: ASSLKAGGTHNEQF
v_gene: TRBV11-2; CDR3aa: ASSVTGTSGETQY
v_gene: TRBV12-3/TRBV12-4; CDR3aa: ASSLLPEQGPITDTQY
v_gene: TRBV6-1; CDR3aa: ASSEAAAGVAYEQY
v_gene: TRBV5-6; CDR3aa: ASSPFTGNPYEQY
v_gene: TRBV10-3; CDR3aa: AITKGQGTYEQY
v_gene: TRBV20-1; CDR3aa: SARSGSYNEQF
v_gene: TRBV7-8; CDR3aa: ASSRSGGFAYEQY
v_gene: TRBV4-1; CDR3aa: ASSQVGGSGNTIY
v_gene: TRBV24-1; CDR3aa: ATSEPKGVRETQY
v_gene: TRBV7-6; CDR3aa: ASSSLLVQPTGELF
v_gene: TRBV11-3; CDR3aa: ASSARSYNEQF
v_gene: TRBV7-2; CDR3aa: ASSSEGLTNEKLF
v_gene: TRBV6-2/TRBV6-3; CDR3aa: ASTEIASGYLYNEQF
v_gene: TRBV20-1; CDR3aa: SAKSGDSYSNQPQH
v_gene: TRBV28; CDR3aa: ASSFGGSYNEQF
v_gene: TRBV19; CDR3aa: ASSKGGGLSYEQY
v_gene: TRBV15; CDR3aa: ATSRDQAPGSNSPLH
v_gene: TRBV29-1; CDR3aa: SVEGPASGRADNEQF
v_gene: TRBV6-4; CDR3aa: ASPDGTRVAGTEAF
v_gene: TRBV6-1; CDR3aa: ASSISLAEVFYEQY
v_gene: TRBV7-2; CDR3aa: ASSLGTGGHYGYT
v_gene: TRBV28; CDR3aa: ASSLFIAGSDNEQF
v_gene: TRBV10-3; CDR3aa: AISEITPWETQY
v_gene: TRBV11-2; CDR3aa: ASSITLGGQRGHEQF
v_gene: TRBV10-3; CDR3aa: AISELGGSYGYT
v_gene: TRBV3-1; CDR3aa: ASSPGTSGRVNEQF
v_gene: TRBV5-7; CDR3aa: ASSSNGTDNSPLH
v_gene: TRBV7-2; CDR3aa: ASSPRGTVNTEAF
v_gene: TRBV7-8; CDR3aa: ASKLGGGQGNQPQH
v_gene: TRBV11-2; CDR3aa: ASSSPDRGVLEQY
v_gene: TRBV12-3/TRBV12-4; CDR3aa: ASSSTGGLSYEQY
v_gene: TRBV6-1; CDR3aa: ASSEVRGLAGGNEQF
v_gene: TRBV5-1; CDR3aa: ASSFPTGSEPYEQY
v_gene: TRBV5-5; CDR3aa: ASSLAGYSNQPQH